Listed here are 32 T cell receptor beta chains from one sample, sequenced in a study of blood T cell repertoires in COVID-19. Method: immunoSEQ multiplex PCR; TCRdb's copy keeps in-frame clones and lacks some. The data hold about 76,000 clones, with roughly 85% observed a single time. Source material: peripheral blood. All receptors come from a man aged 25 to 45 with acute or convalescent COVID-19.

CDR3 amino acids: CASSQIGTRGLHNEQFF. The CDR3 DNA reads TGTGCCAGCAGCCAGATAGGGACTAGAGGCCTCCACAATGAGCAGTTCTTC. The chain employs TRBV28 and TRBJ2-1; TRBD2 matches at 8 bases. The trim removed 6 bases at V and 5 bases at J, leaving 15 bases unmatched. CDR1 is MDHEN and CDR2 is SYDVKM in the germline V gene. This CDR3 contains 17 residues.

The CDR3 DNA reads TGTGCCAGCAGCAAAGACAGGAATGAGCAGTTCTTC. It encodes CASSKDRNEQFF. The V and J genes are TRBV7-2 and TRBJ2-1; a possible D gene is TRBD1 (6 bases). CDR1 and CDR2 (germline): SGHTA, FQGNSA. CDR3 size: 12 residues. Trimming pared 5 bases from V and 7 bases from J, leaving 9 bases between.

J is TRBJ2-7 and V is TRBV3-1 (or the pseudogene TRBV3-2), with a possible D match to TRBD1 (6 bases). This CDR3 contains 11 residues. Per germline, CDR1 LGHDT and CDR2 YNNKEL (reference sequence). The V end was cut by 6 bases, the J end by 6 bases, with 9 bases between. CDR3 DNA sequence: TGTGCCAGCAGGGGGGCTCTCGAGCAGTACTTC. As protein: CASRGALEQYF.

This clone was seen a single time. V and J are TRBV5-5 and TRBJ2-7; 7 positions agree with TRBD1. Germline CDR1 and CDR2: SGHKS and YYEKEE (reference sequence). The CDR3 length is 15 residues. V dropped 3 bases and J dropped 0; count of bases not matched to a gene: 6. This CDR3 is CASSYEGTASYEQYF. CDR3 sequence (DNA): TGTGCCAGCAGCTACGAAGGGACAGCCTCCTACGAGCAGTACTTC.

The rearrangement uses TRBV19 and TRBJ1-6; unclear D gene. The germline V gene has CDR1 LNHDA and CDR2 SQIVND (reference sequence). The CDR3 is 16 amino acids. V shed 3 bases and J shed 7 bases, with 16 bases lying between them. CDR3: CASSILGGSGNSPLHF. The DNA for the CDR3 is TGTGCCAGTAGTATCCTCGGTGGGTCGGGAAATTCACCCCTCCACTTT.

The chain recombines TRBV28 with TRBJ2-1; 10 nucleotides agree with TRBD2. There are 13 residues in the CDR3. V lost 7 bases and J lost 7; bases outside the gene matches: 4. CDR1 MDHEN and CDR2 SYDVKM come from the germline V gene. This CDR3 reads CASTETSGNEQFF. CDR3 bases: TGTGCCAGCACTGAGACTAGCGGGAATGAGCAGTTCTTC.

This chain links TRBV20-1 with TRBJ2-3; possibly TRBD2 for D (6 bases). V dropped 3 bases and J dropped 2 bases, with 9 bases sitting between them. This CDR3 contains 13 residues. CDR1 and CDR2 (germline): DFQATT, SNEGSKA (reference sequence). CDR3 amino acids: CSASGGTTDTQYF. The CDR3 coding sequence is TGCAGTGCTAGTGGCGGGACCACAGATACGCAGTATTTT.

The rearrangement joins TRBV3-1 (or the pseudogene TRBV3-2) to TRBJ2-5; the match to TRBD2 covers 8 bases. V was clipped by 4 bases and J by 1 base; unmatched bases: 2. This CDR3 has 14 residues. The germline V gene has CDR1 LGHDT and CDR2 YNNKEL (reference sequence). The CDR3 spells CASSLSGSQETQYF. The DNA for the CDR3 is TGTGCCAGCAGCCTCAGCGGGAGCCAAGAGACCCAGTACTTC.

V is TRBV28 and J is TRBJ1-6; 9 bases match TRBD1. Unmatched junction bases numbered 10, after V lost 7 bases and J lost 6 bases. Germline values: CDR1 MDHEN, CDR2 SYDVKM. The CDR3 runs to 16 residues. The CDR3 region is CASTPGVQGANSPLHF. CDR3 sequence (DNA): TGTGCCAGCACACCTGGGGTACAGGGGGCTAATTCACCCCTCCACTTT.

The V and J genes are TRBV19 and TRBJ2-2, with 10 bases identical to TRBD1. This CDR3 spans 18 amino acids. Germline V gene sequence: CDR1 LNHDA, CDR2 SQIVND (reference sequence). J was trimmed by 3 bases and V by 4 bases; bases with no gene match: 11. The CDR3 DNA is TGTGCCAGTAGTAAAAATACCGGGACAGGGGAATACACCGGGGAGCTGTTTTTT. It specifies CASSKNTGTGEYTGELFF.

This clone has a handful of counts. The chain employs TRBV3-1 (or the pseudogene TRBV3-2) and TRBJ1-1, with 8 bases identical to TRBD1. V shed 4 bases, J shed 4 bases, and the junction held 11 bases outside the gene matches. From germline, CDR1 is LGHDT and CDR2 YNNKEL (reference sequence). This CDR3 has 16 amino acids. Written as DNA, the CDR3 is TGTGCCAGCAGCCCGAGGGCCCAGGGGGCAATCACTGAAGCTTTCTTT. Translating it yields CASSPRAQGAITEAFF.

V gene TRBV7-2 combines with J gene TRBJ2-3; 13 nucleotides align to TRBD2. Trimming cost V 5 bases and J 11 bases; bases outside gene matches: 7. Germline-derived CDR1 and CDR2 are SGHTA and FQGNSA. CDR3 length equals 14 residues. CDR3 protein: CASSPGLAGEGQYF. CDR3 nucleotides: TGTGCCAGCAGCCCAGGACTAGCGGGAGAGGGGCAGTATTTT.

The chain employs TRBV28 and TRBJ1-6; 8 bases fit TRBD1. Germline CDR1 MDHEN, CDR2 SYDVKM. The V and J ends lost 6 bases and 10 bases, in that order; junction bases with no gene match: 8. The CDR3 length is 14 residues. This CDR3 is CASSPRQGNSPLHF. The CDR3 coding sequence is TGTGCCAGCAGCCCACGACAGGGGAACTCACCCCTCCACTTT.

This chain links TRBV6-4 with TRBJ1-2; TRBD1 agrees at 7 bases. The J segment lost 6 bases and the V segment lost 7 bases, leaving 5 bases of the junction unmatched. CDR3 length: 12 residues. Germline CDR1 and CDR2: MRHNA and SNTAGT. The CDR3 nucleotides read TGTGCCAGCACCTGGGACAGAAATGGCTACACCTTC. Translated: CASTWDRNGYTF.

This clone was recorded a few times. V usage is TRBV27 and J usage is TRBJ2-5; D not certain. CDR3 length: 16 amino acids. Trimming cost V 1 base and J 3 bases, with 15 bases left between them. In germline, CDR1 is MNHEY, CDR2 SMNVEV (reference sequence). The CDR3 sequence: CASSLYKVPRKETQYF. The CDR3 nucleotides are TGTGCCAGCAGTTTATACAAAGTACCTAGAAAAGAGACCCAGTACTTC.

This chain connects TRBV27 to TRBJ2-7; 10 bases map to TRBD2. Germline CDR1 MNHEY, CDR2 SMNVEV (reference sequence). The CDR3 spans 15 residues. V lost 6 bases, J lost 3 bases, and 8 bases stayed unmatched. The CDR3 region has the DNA TGTGCCAGCAGCCCCTCTCCTAGCGGGAGCTACGAGCAGTACTTC. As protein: CASSPSPSGSYEQYF.

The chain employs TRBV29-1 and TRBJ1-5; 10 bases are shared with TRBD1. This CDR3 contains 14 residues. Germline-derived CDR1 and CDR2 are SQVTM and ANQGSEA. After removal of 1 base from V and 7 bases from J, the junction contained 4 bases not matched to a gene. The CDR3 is CSVEGQGAGQPQHF. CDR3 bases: TGCAGCGTTGAAGGACAGGGGGCTGGCCAGCCCCAGCATTTT.

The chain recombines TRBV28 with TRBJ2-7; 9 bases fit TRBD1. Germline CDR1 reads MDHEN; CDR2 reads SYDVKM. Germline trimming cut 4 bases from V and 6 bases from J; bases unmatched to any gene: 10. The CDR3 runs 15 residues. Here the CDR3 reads CASSSTGTGKGEQYF. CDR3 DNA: TGTGCCAGCAGTTCGACCGGGACAGGGAAGGGCGAGCAGTACTTC.

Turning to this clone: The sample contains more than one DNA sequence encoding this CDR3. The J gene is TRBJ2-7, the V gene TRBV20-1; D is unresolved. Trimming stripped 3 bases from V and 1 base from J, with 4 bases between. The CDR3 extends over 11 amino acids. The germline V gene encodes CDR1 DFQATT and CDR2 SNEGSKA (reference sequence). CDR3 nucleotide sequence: TGCAGTGCTAGCCGTTCCTACGAGCAGTACTTC. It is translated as CSASRSYEQYF.

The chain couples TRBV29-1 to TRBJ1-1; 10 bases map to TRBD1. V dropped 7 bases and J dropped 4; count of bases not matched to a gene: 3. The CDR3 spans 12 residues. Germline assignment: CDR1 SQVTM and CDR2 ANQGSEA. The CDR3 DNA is TGCAGCGGATGGGACAGGGGCACTGAAGCTTTCTTT. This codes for CSGWDRGTEAFF.

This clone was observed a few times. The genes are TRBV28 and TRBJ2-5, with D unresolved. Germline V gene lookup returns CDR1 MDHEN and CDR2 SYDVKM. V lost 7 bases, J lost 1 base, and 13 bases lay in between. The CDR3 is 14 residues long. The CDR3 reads CASTLGAAQETQYF. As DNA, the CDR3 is TGTGCCAGCACCCTAGGAGCAGCCCAAGAGACCCAGTACTTC.

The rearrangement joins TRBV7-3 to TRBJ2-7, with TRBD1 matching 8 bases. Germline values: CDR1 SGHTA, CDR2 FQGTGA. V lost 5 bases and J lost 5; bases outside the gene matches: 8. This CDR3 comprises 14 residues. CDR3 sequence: CASSPGQGIHEQYF. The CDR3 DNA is TGTGCCAGCAGCCCAGGACAGGGTATTCACGAGCAGTACTTC.

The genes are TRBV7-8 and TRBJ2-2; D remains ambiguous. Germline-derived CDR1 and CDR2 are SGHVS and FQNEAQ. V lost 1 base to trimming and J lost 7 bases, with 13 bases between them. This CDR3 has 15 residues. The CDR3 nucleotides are TGTGCCAGCAGCTTAGGTCGGAGATTTGGCGGGGAGCTGTTTTTT. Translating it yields CASSLGRRFGGELFF.

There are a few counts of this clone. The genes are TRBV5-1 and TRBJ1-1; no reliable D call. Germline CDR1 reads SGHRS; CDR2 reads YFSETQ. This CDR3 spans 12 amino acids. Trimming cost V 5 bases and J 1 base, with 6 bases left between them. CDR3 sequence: CASRSGNTEAFF. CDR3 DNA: TGCGCCAGCAGGTCCGGGAACACTGAAGCTTTCTTT.

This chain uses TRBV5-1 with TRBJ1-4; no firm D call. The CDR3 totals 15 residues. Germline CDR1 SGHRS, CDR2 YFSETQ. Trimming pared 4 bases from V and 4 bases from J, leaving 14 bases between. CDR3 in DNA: TGCGCCAGCAGCCTGCAAGTCGGGATTAATGAAAAACTGTTTTTT. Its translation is CASSLQVGINEKLFF.

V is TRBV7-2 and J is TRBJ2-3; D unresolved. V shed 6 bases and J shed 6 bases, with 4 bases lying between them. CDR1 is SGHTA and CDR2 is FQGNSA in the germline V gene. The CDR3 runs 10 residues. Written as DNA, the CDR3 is TGTGCCAGCAGGGCTGATACGCAGTATTTT. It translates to CASRADTQYF. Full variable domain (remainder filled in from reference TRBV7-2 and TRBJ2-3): GAGVSQSPSNKVTEKGKDVELRCDPISGHTALYWYRQSLGQGLEFLIYFQGNSAPDKSGLPSDRFSAERTGGSVSTLTIQRTQQEDSAVYLCASRADTQYFGPGTRLTVL.

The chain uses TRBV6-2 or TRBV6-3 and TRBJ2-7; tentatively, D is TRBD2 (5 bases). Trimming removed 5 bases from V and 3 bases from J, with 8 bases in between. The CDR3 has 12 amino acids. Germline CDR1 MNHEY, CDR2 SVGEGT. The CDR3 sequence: CASSNSGYEQYF. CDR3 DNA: TGTGCCAGCAGTAACAGCGGCTACGAGCAGTACTTC.

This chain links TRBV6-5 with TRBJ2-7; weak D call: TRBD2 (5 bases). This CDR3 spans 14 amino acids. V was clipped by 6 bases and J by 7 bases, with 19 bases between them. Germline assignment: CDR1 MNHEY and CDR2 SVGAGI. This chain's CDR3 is CASSRGGRSREQYF. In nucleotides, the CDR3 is TGTGCCAGCAGCCGGGGTGGTAGATCGAGGGAGCAGTACTTC.

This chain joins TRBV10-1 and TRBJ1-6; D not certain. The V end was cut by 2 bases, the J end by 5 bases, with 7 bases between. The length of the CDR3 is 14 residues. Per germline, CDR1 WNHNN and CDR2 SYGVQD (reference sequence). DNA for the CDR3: TGCGCCAGCAGTGAGAGCCAGGATAATTCACCCCTCCACTTT. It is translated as CASSESQDNSPLHF.

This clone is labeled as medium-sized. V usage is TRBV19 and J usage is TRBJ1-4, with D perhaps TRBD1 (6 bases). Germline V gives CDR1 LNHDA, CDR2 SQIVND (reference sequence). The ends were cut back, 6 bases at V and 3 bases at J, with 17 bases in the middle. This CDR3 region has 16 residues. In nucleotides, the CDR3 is TGTGCCAGTAGCGGTTATGGGGGACACCCTAATGAAAAACTGTTTTTT. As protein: CASSGYGGHPNEKLFF. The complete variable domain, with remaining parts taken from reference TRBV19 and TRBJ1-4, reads DGGITQSPKYLFRKEGQNVTLSCEQNLNHDAMYWYRQDPGQGLRLIYYSQIVNDFQKGDIAEGYSVSREKKESFPLTVTSAQKNPTAFYLCASSGYGGHPNEKLFFGSGTQLSVL.

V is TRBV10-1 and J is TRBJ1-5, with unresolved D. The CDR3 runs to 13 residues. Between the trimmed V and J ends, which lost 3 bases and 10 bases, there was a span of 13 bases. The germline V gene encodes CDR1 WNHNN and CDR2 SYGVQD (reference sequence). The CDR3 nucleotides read TGCGCCAGCAGTGAAGGTGAGGGTCAACCCCAGCATTTT. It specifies CASSEGEGQPQHF.

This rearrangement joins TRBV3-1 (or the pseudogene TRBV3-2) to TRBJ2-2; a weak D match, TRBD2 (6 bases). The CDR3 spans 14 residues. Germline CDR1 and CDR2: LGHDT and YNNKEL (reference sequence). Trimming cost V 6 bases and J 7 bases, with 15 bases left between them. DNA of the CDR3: TGTGCCAGCAGGACTAGGGCGCTAGGCGGGGAGCTGTTTTTT. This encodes CASRTRALGGELFF.